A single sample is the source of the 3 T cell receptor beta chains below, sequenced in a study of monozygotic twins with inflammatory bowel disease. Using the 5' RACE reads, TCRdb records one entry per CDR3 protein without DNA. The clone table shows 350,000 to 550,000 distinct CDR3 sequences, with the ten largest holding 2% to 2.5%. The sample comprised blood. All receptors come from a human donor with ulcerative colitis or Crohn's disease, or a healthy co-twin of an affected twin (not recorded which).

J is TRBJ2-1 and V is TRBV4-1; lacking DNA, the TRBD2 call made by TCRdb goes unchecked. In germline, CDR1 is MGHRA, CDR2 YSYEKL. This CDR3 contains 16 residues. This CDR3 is CASSQGSGGRYNEQFF.

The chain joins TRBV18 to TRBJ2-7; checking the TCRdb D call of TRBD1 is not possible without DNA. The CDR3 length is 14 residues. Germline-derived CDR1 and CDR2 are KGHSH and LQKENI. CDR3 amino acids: CASSPTANYYEQYF.

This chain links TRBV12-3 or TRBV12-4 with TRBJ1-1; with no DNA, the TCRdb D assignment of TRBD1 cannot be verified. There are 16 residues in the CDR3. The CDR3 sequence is CASSSGQGVWYTEAFF.